This note documents a single T cell receptor (beta chain) sequence. The data are from a study of blood T cell repertoires in COVID-19. About the study: Acute and convalescent COVID-19 samples came from the United States, Italy and Spain. The cDNA or gDNA used as material had been derived from T cells, B-cell-depleted T cells, or PBMCs.

Germline trimming cut 5 bases from V and 2 bases from J; bases unmatched to any gene: 8. The CDR3 consists of 16 residues. Germline V CDR1 and CDR2: LNHDA, SQIVND (reference sequence). In the original processing: How many nucleated cells were present was estimated from reference gene primer amplification. Measured with immunoSEQ multiplex PCR; TCRdb has only the in-frame clones, and not every one. V and J calls and clone size are copied from that table; D and trimming were computed from the DNA. The data contain about 380,000 clones, roughly nine tenths of them singletons. The sequence was collected from a man aged 40-49 years with acute or convalescent COVID-19. The chain combines TRBV19 with TRBJ2-5; 10 nucleotides match TRBD2. Sequencing used peripheral blood. CDR3 sequence: CASSHLAGDPQETQYF. CDR3 bases: TGTGCCAGTAGTCATCTAGCGGGAGACCCACAAGAGACCCAGTACTTC. Full variable domain (remainder filled in from reference TRBV19 and TRBJ2-5): DGGITQSPKYLFRKEGQNVTLSCEQNLNHDAMYWYRQDPGQGLRLIYYSQIVNDFQKGDIAEGYSVSREKKESFPLTVTSAQKNPTAFYLCASSHLAGDPQETQYFGPGTRLLVL.